One and the same sample provided the 24 T cell receptor beta chains below, sequenced in a study of T cell repertoires in cytomegalovirus infection. TCRdb itself ran the reads through MiXCR, one entry per CDR3 protein. Altogether about 190,000 distinct CDR3 sequences are present, roughly 9.8% being singletons, with the ten largest covering about 4.2%. The material sequenced was PBMCs. The receptors shown here come from a human donor in good health (CMV status not recorded). Some clones in this sample may be carry-over from other donors' samples.

This clonotype was observed many times. The V call is TRBV6-2 or TRBV6-3, the J call TRBJ2-5; TRBD2 aligns across 10 bases. J lost 4 bases, V lost 5 bases, and 7 bases had no gene match. The CDR3 length is 15 residues. CDR1 and CDR2 (germline): MNHEY, SVGEGT. As DNA, the CDR3 is TGTGCCAGCAGTCGCGGGACTAGCGTTTCAGAGACCCAGTACTTC. Protein sequence: CASSRGTSVSETQYF.

There are many counts of this clonotype. The J gene is TRBJ2-1, the V gene TRBV7-2; D call uncertain. V was pared by 1 base and J by 1 base, with 8 bases between. The CDR3 sequence is 15 residues long. CDR1 and CDR2 from the germline V gene are SGHTA and FQGNSA. The DNA of the CDR3 is TGTGCCAGCAGCTTAGAGGCCTGGTCCTACAATGAGCAGTTCTTC. It yields the protein CASSLEAWSYNEQFF.

This clonotype was counted many times. The chain carries TRBV10-3 and TRBJ2-1; TRBD2 aligns across 9 bases. With 6 bases clipped from V and 0 bases from J, the junction kept 12 bases outside the gene matches. The V gene's germline CDR1 is ENHRY and CDR2 SYGVKD. The CDR3 has 18 amino acids. DNA for the CDR3: TGTGCCATCAGCGCCGCGGGAGGGGCAGGGACCTCCTACAATGAGCAGTTCTTC. The encoded protein is CAISAAGGAGTSYNEQFF.

The chain recombines TRBV2 with TRBJ1-2; unclear D gene. The CDR3 is 14 residues long. V lost 2 bases and J 8 bases, leaving 15 bases between the germline ends. Germline assignment: CDR1 SNHLY and CDR2 FYNNEI. For the CDR3, the DNA is TGTGCCAGCAGTGAACAGAGTTACCCCTGGGGCTACACCTTC. It translates to CASSEQSYPWGYTF.

This clonotype was counted between two and nine times. The DNA for the CDR3 is TGTGCCAGCAGCCCGACCCAGGGCCTGAGCTCCTACAATGAGCAGTTCTTC. This gives the protein CASSPTQGLSSYNEQFF. The chain uses TRBV28 and TRBJ2-1; D is possibly TRBD1 (5 bases). CDR1 and CDR2 from the germline V gene are MDHEN and SYDVKM. With 6 bases removed from V and 0 bases from J, the gap between germline ends came to 18 bases. This CDR3 has 17 residues.

This clonotype was seen repeatedly, ten times or more. The chain links TRBV7-9 to TRBJ1-5; maybe TRBD1 (6 bases). Germline CDR1 reads SEHNR; CDR2 reads FQNEAQ (reference sequence). This CDR3 has 17 amino acids. Trimming left V 1 base short and J 2 bases short, with 15 bases between. The CDR3 is CASSLEQGQSGNQPQHF. The CDR3 DNA reads as TGTGCCAGCAGCTTAGAACAGGGCCAAAGCGGCAATCAGCCCCAGCATTTT.

This rearrangement joins TRBV6-1 to TRBJ1-3, with D hard to call. Germline CDR1 is MNHNS and CDR2 is SASEGT. The length of the CDR3 is 15 residues. The V end was cut by 8 bases, the J end by 0 bases, with 14 bases between. CDR3 sequence: CASYGEQTSGNTIYF. The DNA of the CDR3 is TGTGCCAGCTACGGCGAACAGACCTCTGGAAACACCATATATTTT.

A remark on this clonotype: As the CDR3 is not closed by the conserved phenylalanine or tryptophan, this likely results from a read error. It is unclear where the CDR3 begins or ends on the DNA, so no DNA is shown, and the CDR3 is as TCRdb lists it. V is TRBV7-2 and J is TRBJ1-1. Including both end residues, the CDR3 is 15 amino acids long. Germline CDR1 is SGHTA and CDR2 is FQGNSA. CDR3 protein: CASGLASQLNTEALV.

The genes are TRBV20-1 and TRBJ1-2; TRBD1 aligns across 8 bases. Germline lookup yields CDR1 DFQATT and CDR2 SNEGSKA (reference sequence). The CDR3 loop spans 14 amino acids. The trim removed 5 bases at V and 2 bases at J, leaving 7 bases unmatched. CDR3 loop: CSAPPRGLNYGYTF. The CDR3 DNA reads TGCAGTGCTCCTCCCAGGGGGCTAAACTATGGCTACACCTTC.

The gene calls are TRBV12-3 or TRBV12-4 and TRBJ2-1, with D tentatively TRBD1 or TRBD2 (6 bases each). V lost 7 bases, J lost 9 bases, and 19 bases lay in between. This CDR3 has 14 amino acids. The CDR3 nucleotides read TGTGCCAGCACCCCGGGACAACGGCGGGGTGAGCAGTTCTTC. It yields the protein CASTPGQRRGEQFF.

The gene calls are TRBV5-4 and TRBJ2-5; possibly TRBD2 for D (6 bases). The V end lost 6 bases, the J end lost 1 base, and 19 bases lay between the germline ends. From germline, CDR1 is SGHNT and CDR2 YYREEE (reference sequence). The length of the CDR3 is 16 residues. Here the CDR3 reads CASNRGRGTVQETQYF. CDR3 DNA sequence: TGTGCCAGCAACCGTGGCCGGGGGACCGTCCAAGAGACCCAGTACTTC.

This clonotype was detected ten times or more. The chain links TRBV6-6 to TRBJ2-4; D uncertain. This CDR3 region has 16 residues. Germline V gene lookup returns CDR1 MNHNY and CDR2 SVGAGI (reference sequence). With 2 bases removed from V and 0 bases from J, the gap between germline ends came to 11 bases. In DNA, the CDR3 is TGTGCCAGCAGTTACAAGGCGGATCTAGCCAAAAACATTCAGTACTTC. The encoded protein is CASSYKADLAKNIQYF.

This clonotype came up many times. This chain uses TRBV7-6 with TRBJ1-5; no clear D. CDR1 and CDR2 from the germline V gene are SGHVS and FNYEAQ. This CDR3 comprises 16 residues. V shed 2 bases and J shed 1 base, with 12 bases lying between them. CDR3 DNA: TGTGCCAGCAGCTTATCTAGTTCGCGCAGCAATCAGCCCCAGCATTTT. Protein: CASSLSSSRSNQPQHF.

There are many counts of this clonotype. The rearrangement uses TRBV11-2 and TRBJ2-3, with TRBD2 identical over 8 bases. The CDR3 is made up of 14 amino acids. V was clipped by 5 bases and J by 7 bases; unmatched bases: 8. Germline CDR1 and CDR2: SGHAT and FQNNGV. CDR3 residues: CASSPSGGSYTQYF. For the CDR3, the DNA is TGTGCCAGCAGCCCCTCGGGGGGGTCGTATACGCAGTATTTT.

In this sample, this clonotype turned up many times. The genes are TRBV7-2 and TRBJ2-5, with 8 bases that match TRBD2. Germline V gives CDR1 SGHTA, CDR2 FQGNSA. This CDR3 spans 20 amino acids. V trimming: 2 bases; J trimming: 2 bases; junction bases outside the gene matches: 19. DNA of the CDR3: TGTGCCAGCAGCTTAATTCCCCGGGGCCGGAGCGGGGGAACTCAAGAGACCCAGTACTTC. Protein sequence: CASSLIPRGRSGGTQETQYF.

The table lists this clonotype with a few counts. The chain employs TRBV4-1 and TRBJ1-4, with D perhaps TRBD1 (5 bases). Per germline, CDR1 MGHRA and CDR2 YSYEKL. This CDR3 region has 17 residues. V gave up 0 bases and J gave up 4 bases, with 15 bases separating them. CDR3 bases: TGCGCCAGCAGCCAAGATCATGGCGCAGGGCTTAATGAAAAACTGTTTTTT. Its protein is CASSQDHGAGLNEKLFF.

This clonotype was seen a few times. The rearrangement uses TRBV19 and TRBJ2-2, with D tentatively TRBD2 (5 bases). V lost 2 bases to trimming and J lost 2 bases, with 12 bases between them. The CDR3 extends over 16 amino acids. Germline values: CDR1 LNHDA, CDR2 SQIVND (reference sequence). The DNA of the CDR3 is TGTGCCAGTAGTATAAGTAAAAGCGGTAACACCGGGGAGCTGTTTTTT. Protein: CASSISKSGNTGELFF.

V is TRBV20-1 and J is TRBJ1-1, with 9 positions matching TRBD1. This CDR3 region has 13 residues. Germline V CDR1 and CDR2: DFQATT, SNEGSKA (reference sequence). With V trimmed by 3 bases and J by 11 bases, 10 bases remained unmatched. CDR3 coding DNA: TGCAGTGCTAGCAGTCGTGGGGACAGGGATGCTTTCTTT. Protein: CSASSRGDRDAFF.

There are a few counts of this clonotype. The V call is TRBV29-1, the J call TRBJ2-1; D gene ambiguous. Per the germline V gene, CDR1 is SQVTM and CDR2 is ANQGSEA. V was clipped by 6 bases and J by 12 bases, with 12 bases between them. The CDR3 covers 10 residues. DNA for the CDR3: TGCAGCGTCTCGACTGAGTCGCAGTTCTTC. It translates to CSVSTESQFF.

This clonotype came up many times. J is TRBJ1-4 and V is TRBV12-3 or TRBV12-4, with a tentative D call TRBD1 (5 bases). This CDR3 region has 13 residues. V was clipped by 6 bases and J by 8 bases, with 13 bases between them. The CDR3 sequence: CASRPGTGEKLFF. The CDR3 nucleotides read TGTGCCAGCAGGCCAGGGACGGGAGAAAAACTGTTTTTT.

This CDR3 is CASSNGGTEAFF. The CDR3, as DNA: TGTGCCAGTAGTAATGGTGGCACTGAAGCTTTCTTT. The V gene is TRBV19, the J gene TRBJ1-1, with D hard to call. CDR3 length: 12 amino acids. Trimming stripped 4 bases from V and 4 bases from J, with 7 bases between. The germline V gene has CDR1 LNHDA and CDR2 SQIVND (reference sequence).

This clonotype has a count of ten or more. This chain connects TRBV7-2 to TRBJ1-6; TRBD1 matches 7 bases. Germline values: CDR1 SGHTA, CDR2 FQGNSA. The CDR3 is 18 amino acids. With V trimmed by 5 bases and J by 10 bases, 20 bases remained unmatched. The CDR3 reads CASSPLGGLNRGESPLHF. DNA of the CDR3: TGTGCCAGCAGCCCCCTAGGGGGGTTGAACAGGGGAGAGTCACCCCTCCACTTT.

This clonotype was counted between two and nine times. The chain carries TRBV29-1 and TRBJ1-4, with 9 nucleotides matching TRBD1. Germline values: CDR1 SQVTM, CDR2 ANQGSEA. J was trimmed by 4 bases and V by 4 bases; bases with no gene match: 7. The CDR3 runs to 15 residues. CDR3 bases: TGCAGCGTTGGAACCGGGACAGGGCTTAATGAAAAACTGTTTTTT. Translated: CSVGTGTGLNEKLFF.

This clonotype was observed many times. The genes are TRBV5-5 and TRBJ1-1, with D unclear. CDR3 length: 13 residues. Germline V lookup: CDR1 SGHKS, CDR2 YYEKEE (reference sequence). Trimming removed 1 base at V and 1 base at J, with 5 bases between. The CDR3: CASSLLWNTEAFF. CDR3 nucleotides: TGTGCCAGCAGCTTGCTTTGGAACACTGAAGCTTTCTTT. Full variable domain (remainder filled in from reference TRBV5-5 and TRBJ1-1): DAGVTQSPTHLIKTRGQQVTLRCSPISGHKSVSWYQQVLGQGPQFIFQYYEKEERGRGNFPDRFSARQFPNYSSELNVNALLLGDSALYLCASSLLWNTEAFFGQGTRLTVV.